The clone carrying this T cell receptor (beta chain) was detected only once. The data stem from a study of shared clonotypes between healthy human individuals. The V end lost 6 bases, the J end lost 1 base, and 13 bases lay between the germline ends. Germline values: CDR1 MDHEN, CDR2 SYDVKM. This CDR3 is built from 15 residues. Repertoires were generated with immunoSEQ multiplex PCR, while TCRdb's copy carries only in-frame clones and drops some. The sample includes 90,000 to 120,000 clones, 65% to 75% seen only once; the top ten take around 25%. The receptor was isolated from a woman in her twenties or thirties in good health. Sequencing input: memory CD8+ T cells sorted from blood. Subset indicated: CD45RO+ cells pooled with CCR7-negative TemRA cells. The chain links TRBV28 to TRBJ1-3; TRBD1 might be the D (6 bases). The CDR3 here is CASSWRGRSGNTIYF. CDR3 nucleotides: TGTGCCAGCAGCTGGCGGGGGCGGTCTGGAAACACCATATATTTT.